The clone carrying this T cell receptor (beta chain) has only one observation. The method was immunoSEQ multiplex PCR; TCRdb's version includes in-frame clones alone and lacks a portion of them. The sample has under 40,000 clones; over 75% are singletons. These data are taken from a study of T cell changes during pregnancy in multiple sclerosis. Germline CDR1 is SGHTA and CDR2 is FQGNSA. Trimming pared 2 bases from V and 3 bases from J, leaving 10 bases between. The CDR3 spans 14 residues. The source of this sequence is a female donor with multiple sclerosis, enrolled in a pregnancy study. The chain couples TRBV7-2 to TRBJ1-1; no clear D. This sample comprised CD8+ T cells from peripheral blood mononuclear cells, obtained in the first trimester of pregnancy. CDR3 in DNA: TGTGCCAGCAGCTTAAACGCAGTTTACACTGAAGCTTTCTTT. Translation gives CASSLNAVYTEAFF.